What follows is one T cell receptor beta chain and its context. No antigen is known for it. This sample is part of a study of CD8+ T cells in alopecia areata. The sequencing template was cDNA reverse transcribed from extracted RNA. Sequencing used immunoSEQ multiplex PCR; TCRdb keeps in-frame clones, though not all of them. The profile covers about 99,000 clones, with 55% appearing a single time and 8% to 10% taken by the ten largest. Trimming shortened V by 4 bases and J by 2 bases, and 6 bases separated the two germline ends. From germline, CDR1 is SQVTM and CDR2 ANQGSEA. There are 12 residues in the CDR3. The study, taken as a whole, reports: It was lesional scalp, especially alopecia totalis/universalis, that showed higher clonality than normal scalp. Scalp sequencing captures resident alphabeta T cells of normal skin too.

The sample comprised CD4+ T cells sorted from blood. This chain connects TRBV29-1 to TRBJ1-3; D not certain. The sequence came from a human donor in good health. CDR3 residues: CSVVYAGNTIYF. CDR3 in DNA: TGCAGCGTTGTCTATGCTGGAAACACCATATATTTT. The full variable domain, in which reference TRBV29-1 and TRBJ1-3 provide the parts outside the CDR3, is SAVISQKPSRDICQRGTSLTIQCQVDSQVTMMFWYRQQPGQSLTLIATANQGSEATYESGFVIDKFPISRPNLTFSTLTVSNMSPEDSSIYLCSVVYAGNTIYFGEGSWLTVV.